These T cell receptor beta chains were read from a single sample in a study of blood T cell repertoires in COVID-19. Sequencing used immunoSEQ multiplex PCR; TCRdb keeps in-frame clones, though not all of them. The data hold roughly 140,000 clones, with under 90% observed a single time. Sequenced sample: peripheral blood. These receptors all come from a human donor in a cohort sampled during active COVID-19. Each CDR3 is given with its conserved first and last residue. The D gene is left open where the match is weak. Clone size is given for some rows only: seen once, a few or many times, or a class if the clone is expanded.

j_call clone_size d_call v_call cdr3_aa cdr3_nt
TRBJ1-4 . TRBD1 TRBV4-3 CASSQGQGGEKLFF TGCGCCAGCAGCCAGGGACAGGGTGGTGAAAAACTGTTTTTT
TRBJ2-7 . TRBD2 TRBV7-3 CASSLTGREASYEQYF TGTGCCAGCAGCTTAACTGGGCGGGAGGCCTCCTACGAGCAGTACTTC
TRBJ2-3 . TRBD2 TRBV7-3 CASSHGGSGRFTDTQYF TGTGCCAGCAGCCACGGAGGGAGCGGGAGGTTCACAGATACGCAGTATTTT
TRBJ2-2 . TRBD1 TRBV2 CASDPQGASNTGELFF TGTGCCAGCGATCCTCAGGGGGCTTCGAACACCGGGGAGCTGTTTTTT
TRBJ1-1 . . TRBV6-2/TRBV6-3 CASSLTEVDTEAFF TGTGCCAGCAGTTTGACGGAGGTTGACACTGAAGCTTTCTTT
TRBJ2-5 once . TRBV7-2 CASSFNIPQEETQYF TGTGCCAGCAGCTTCAATATCCCCCAAGAGGAGACCCAGTACTTC
TRBJ2-1 . . TRBV28 CASSFNGWGGDGEQFF TGTGCCAGCAGTTTTAATGGATGGGGGGGCGACGGTGAGCAGTTCTTC
TRBJ2-3 once . TRBV9 CASSVVGGWGTDTQYF TGTGCCAGCAGCGTAGTCGGGGGATGGGGCACAGATACGCAGTATTTT
TRBJ2-7 . . TRBV28 CASSSPDKAGNYEQYF TGTGCCAGCAGTTCACCCGATAAGGCGGGGAACTACGAGCAGTACTTC
TRBJ1-2 . TRBD1 TRBV2 CASKNWTGYGYTF TGTGCCAGCAAGAATTGGACAGGGTATGGCTACACCTTC
TRBJ2-1 few TRBD2 TRBV6-6 CASSPSGSSYNEQFF TGTGCCAGCAGCCCTAGCGGGAGCTCCTACAATGAGCAGTTCTTC
TRBJ1-1 . . TRBV28 CASSSRGLPSRAEAFF TGTGCCAGCAGTTCGCGAGGACTGCCCAGTAGGGCTGAAGCTTTCTTT
TRBJ2-7 . TRBD1 TRBV27 CASSNSRGPYEQYF TGTGCCAGCAGTAACAGTAGGGGGCCCTACGAGCAGTACTTC
TRBJ2-7 . TRBD2 TRBV27 CASSLWASSGSQWFEQYF TGTGCCAGCAGTTTATGGGCGTCTAGCGGGAGTCAATGGTTCGAGCAGTACTTC
TRBJ2-5 . TRBD2 TRBV9 CASSPTSGRLAQETQYF TGTGCCAGCAGTCCTACTAGCGGGAGACTGGCCCAAGAGACCCAGTACTTC
TRBJ2-1 . . TRBV11-3 CASSLDISSHTFF TGTGCCAGCAGCTTAGATATTAGTTCCCATACGTTCTTC
TRBJ2-7 . TRBD1 TRBV6-5 CASSSGTGTYEQYF TGTGCCAGCAGTTCTGGGACAGGCACCTACGAGCAGTACTTC
TRBJ1-6 . . TRBV28 CASMDRKRNYNSPLHF TGTGCCAGCATGGACAGAAAAAGAAACTATAATTCACCCCTCCACTTT
TRBJ2-5 . . TRBV7-2 CASSLGAANQETQYF TGTGCCAGCAGTCTAGGGGCGGCAAACCAAGAGACCCAGTACTTC
TRBJ1-4 . . TRBV20-1 CSAKYEKLFF TGCAGTGCCAAATATGAAAAACTGTTTTTT
TRBJ2-7 . TRBD2 TRBV27 CASSLTSGMSIHEQYF TGTGCCAGCAGTTTGACTAGCGGGATGTCAATCCACGAGCAGTACTTC
TRBJ2-7 . . TRBV5-1 CASSTSYEQYF TGCGCCAGCAGCACATCCTACGAGCAGTACTTC
TRBJ1-5 . . TRBV12-3/TRBV12-4 CASSFSSQPQHF TGTGCCAGCAGTTTTAGCTCTCAGCCCCAGCATTTT
TRBJ2-7 few TRBD2 TRBV7-2 CASSKRESEQYF TGTGCCAGCAGCAAGCGGGAGTCCGAGCAGTACTTC
TRBJ1-1 . TRBD1 TRBV9 CASSVTGDGGEAFF TGTGCCAGCAGCGTGACAGGGGATGGCGGTGAAGCTTTCTTT
TRBJ2-7 . TRBD1 TRBV10-3 CALGRQGVNEQYF TGTGCCCTGGGGAGACAGGGGGTTAACGAGCAGTACTTC
TRBJ1-3 . TRBD1 TRBV23-1 CASSQSHRGRNTIYF TGCGCCAGCAGTCAATCCCACAGGGGACGAAACACCATATATTTT
TRBJ1-2 . TRBD1 TRBV19 CASETGGSGYTF TGTGCCAGCGAAACAGGGGGATCTGGCTACACCTTC
TRBJ1-6 few . TRBV3-1/TRBV3-2 CASSQIQGTASPLHF TGTGCCAGCAGCCAGATACAGGGTACGGCATCACCCCTCCACTTT
TRBJ1-2 once . TRBV5-6 CASSLWLPWGYTF TGTGCCAGCAGCTTGTGGCTTCCTTGGGGCTACACCTTC
TRBJ2-3 . TRBD2 TRBV4-3 CASSQGGSGVTDTQYF TGCGCCAGCAGCCAAGGAGGTAGCGGGGTCACAGATACGCAGTATTTT
TRBJ1-6 . TRBD1 TRBV28 CASSNSLHDRVGSYNSPLHF TGTGCCAGCAGCAATTCCCTTCATGACAGGGTCGGCTCCTATAATTCACCCCTCCACTTT
TRBJ1-5 once . TRBV28 CASSSTGSREPQHF TGTGCCAGCAGTTCGACAGGATCTCGAGAACCCCAGCATTTT
TRBJ2-7 . . TRBV27 CASSLTGFAYEQYF TGTGCCAGCAGTCTAACAGGGTTTGCCTACGAGCAGTACTTC
TRBJ1-1 . . TRBV3-1/TRBV3-2 CASSPRISPRNTEAFF TGTGCCAGCAGCCCAAGAATTAGCCCCCGGAACACTGAAGCTTTCTTT
TRBJ2-7 . TRBD1 TRBV27 CASRGTGSYEQYF TGTGCCAGCAGAGGGACAGGGTCCTACGAGCAGTACTTC
TRBJ2-5 . TRBD2 TRBV7-2 CASNSGRIQETQYF TGTGCCAGCAACAGCGGGAGAATCCAAGAGACCCAGTACTTC
TRBJ1-2 . TRBD1 TRBV27 CASSPHGGQANYGYIF TGTGCCAGCAGTCCTCACGGGGGACAGGCAAACTATGGCTACATCTTC
TRBJ1-1 . . TRBV7-8 CASSRANTEAFF TGTGCCAGCAGCCGGGCTAACACTGAAGCTTTCTTT
TRBJ2-7 . . TRBV27 CASRSPRTAPPYF TGTGCCAGCAGATCCCCGAGGACAGCCCCTCCGTACTTC
TRBJ2-1 . . TRBV9 CASSESSTQSYNEQFF TGTGCCAGCAGCGAGTCTAGCACACAGTCTTACAATGAGCAGTTCTTC
TRBJ2-5 . . TRBV2 CASSDRERETQYF TGTGCCAGCAGTGACCGGGAAAGAGAGACCCAGTACTTC
TRBJ2-6 . . TRBV7-2 CASSLAGTGVSSGANVLTF TGTGCCAGCAGCTTAGCCGGGACGGGGGTCTCCTCTGGGGCCAACGTCCTGACTTTC
TRBJ1-4 . TRBD1 TRBV2 CASTYPRTGQEAKLFF TGTGCCAGCACTTACCCGCGGACAGGTCAGGAGGCAAAACTGTTTTTT
TRBJ2-5 . . TRBV11-3 CASSLISGIETQYF TGTGCCAGCAGCTTAATATCAGGGATAGAGACCCAGTACTTC